This record concerns one TCR beta chain sequence. V dropped 3 bases and J dropped 2 bases, with 8 bases sitting between them. CDR3 length: 13 amino acids. Germline CDR1 reads MNHEY; CDR2 reads SMNVEV (reference sequence). This record belongs to a study of blood T cell repertoires in COVID-19. About the research overall: Whether acute or convalescent, the COVID-19 samples came from the United States, Italy and Spain.

Clones were sequenced by immunoSEQ multiplex PCR, and TCRdb holds only the in-frame ones, with some missing. The sample records 75,000 to 100,000 clones, approximately 90% being singletons. The specimen was peripheral blood. This chain connects TRBV27 to TRBJ2-7; D might be TRBD1 (5 bases). The sequence was collected from a human donor in a cohort sampled during active COVID-19. CDR3 loop: CASSFRGTYEQYF. Here the CDR3 DNA reads TGTGCCAGCAGTTTTAGGGGTACCTACGAGCAGTACTTC.